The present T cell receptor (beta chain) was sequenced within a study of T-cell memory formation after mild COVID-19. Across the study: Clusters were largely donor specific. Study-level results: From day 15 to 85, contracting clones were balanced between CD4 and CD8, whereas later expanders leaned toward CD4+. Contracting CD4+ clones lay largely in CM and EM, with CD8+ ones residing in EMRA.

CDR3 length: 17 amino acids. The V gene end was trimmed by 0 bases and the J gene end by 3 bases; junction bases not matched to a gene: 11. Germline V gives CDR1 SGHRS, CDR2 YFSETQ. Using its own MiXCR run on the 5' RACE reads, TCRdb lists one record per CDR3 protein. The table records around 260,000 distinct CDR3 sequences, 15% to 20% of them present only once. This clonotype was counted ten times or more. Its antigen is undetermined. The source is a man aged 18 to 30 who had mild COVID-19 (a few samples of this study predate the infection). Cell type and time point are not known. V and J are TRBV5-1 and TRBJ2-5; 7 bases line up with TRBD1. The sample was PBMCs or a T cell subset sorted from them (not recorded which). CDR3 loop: CASSLGLLGGMEETQYF. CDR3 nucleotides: TGCGCCAGCAGCTTGGGGCTTCTAGGGGGCATGGAAGAGACCCAGTACTTC. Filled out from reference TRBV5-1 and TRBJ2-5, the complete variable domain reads KAGVTQTPRYLIKTRGQQVTLSCSPISGHRSVSWYQQTPGQGLQFLFEYFSETQRNKGNFPGRFSGRQFSNSRSEMNVSTLELGDSALYLCASSLGLLGGMEETQYFGPGTRLLVL.